This TCR beta chain was identified during a study of T cells after somatic rescue of genetic block. Germline-derived CDR1 and CDR2 are SGHNT and YYREEE (reference sequence). The CDR3 extends over 14 amino acids. The J segment lost 4 bases and the V segment lost 4 bases, leaving 7 bases of the junction unmatched. The repertoire was sequenced with immunoSEQ multiplex PCR; TCRdb's copy has only in-frame clones and lacks some. The sample holds approximately 71,000 clones, 85% to 95% seen once. Sequencing was done on a sample of peripheral blood mononuclear cells (PBMCs). The receptor was derived from a man aged 35 to 55. This sequence joins TRBV5-4 and TRBJ2-7, with TRBD1 matching 8 bases. The CDR3 sequence: CASSTRTGNYEQYF. The CDR3 nucleotides are TGTGCCAGCAGCACTAGGACAGGGAATTACGAGCAGTACTTC.